This record looks at one TCR beta chain sequence and its context. Antigen unknown. The data are from a study of post-analysis software for immune sequencing data. Whole-study findings and limits: Higher frequency in patients than in controls was seen for roughly five TRBV segments, with TRBV5-6, TRBV5-1 and TRBV20-1 among them.

Included in the TCR beta cDNA libraries were unique molecular identifiers. TCRdb independently ran MiXCR on the PCR reads; one entry per CDR3 protein. The sample has about 760,000 distinct CDR3 sequences; roughly 29% are singletons. Looked up from germline, CDR1 is MNHEY and CDR2 is SMNVEV (reference sequence). This CDR3 comprises 18 residues. V lost 2 bases and J lost 9; bases outside the gene matches: 19. The source material was blood. The receptor's source is a girl between 10 and 17 years old with multiple sclerosis. The chain recombines TRBV27 with TRBJ2-1; 7 bases match TRBD2. CDR3 coding DNA: TGTGCCAGCAGTTTAGGCGGCGGGGGTAACCTAGTGTGGGGTGAGCAGTTCTTC. It translates to CASSLGGGGNLVWGEQFF.